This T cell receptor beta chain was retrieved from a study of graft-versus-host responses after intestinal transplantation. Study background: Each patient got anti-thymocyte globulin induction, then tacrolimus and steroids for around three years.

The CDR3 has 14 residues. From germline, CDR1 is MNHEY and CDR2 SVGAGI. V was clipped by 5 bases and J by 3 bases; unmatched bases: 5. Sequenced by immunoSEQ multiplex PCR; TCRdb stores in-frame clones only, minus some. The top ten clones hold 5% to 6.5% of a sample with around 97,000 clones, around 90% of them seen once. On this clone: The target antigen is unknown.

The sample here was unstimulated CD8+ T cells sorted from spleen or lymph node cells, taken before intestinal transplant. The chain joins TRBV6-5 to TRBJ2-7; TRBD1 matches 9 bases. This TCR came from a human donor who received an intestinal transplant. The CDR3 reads CASSPGQGLYEQYF. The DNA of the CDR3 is TGTGCCAGCAGTCCGGGACAGGGACTCTACGAGCAGTACTTC.